The present TCR beta chain was sequenced within a study of HIV-infected patients and healthy controls. Study-wide results and caveats: HIV-associated CDR3 frequencies dropped significantly during therapy; CMV-associated ones, mostly rising, changed nonsignificantly.

The V segment lost 4 bases and the J segment 2 bases; nucleotides outside the gene matches: 10. The CDR3 runs to 16 residues. From germline, CDR1 is SGHAT and CDR2 FQNNGV. cDNA was made from around 0.5 ug RNA using alpha and beta constant primers. Using multiplexing indices, alpha and beta chain libraries were generated apart by chain-specific third strand synthesis. After a brief PCR adding P5, P7 and a second index, approximately 23 amplification cycles followed. TCRdb passed the 5' RACE reads through MiXCR, listing each CDR3 protein once. The table shows 17,000 or so distinct CDR3 sequences, with roughly 9% occurring only once. This clonotype came up many times. Its antigen remains unknown. No cell fractionation was done, so the repertoire covers all unsorted peripheral blood T cells.

Sequenced input: blood. The receptor was isolated from an adult in good health. The chain links TRBV11-2 to TRBJ1-1; 7 bases match TRBD1. The CDR3 DNA reads TGTGCCAGCAGCTCAGCCCCAACAGGGGTTAACACTGAAGCTTTCTTT. This encodes CASSSAPTGVNTEAFF. The entire variable domain, with the rest obtained from reference TRBV11-2 and TRBJ1-1, is as follows: EAGVAQSPRYKIIEKRQSVAFWCNPISGHATLYWYQQILGQGPKLLIQFQNNGVVDDSQLPKDRFSAERLKGVDSTLKIQPAKLEDSAVYLCASSSAPTGVNTEAFFGQGTRLTVV.